This T cell receptor beta chain was identified during a study of cytomegalovirus exposure and HLA in healthy donors. Study context: The 120 or so validation repertoires matched the 650 to 850 first-cohort repertoires in platform, a later analysis reported.

In the case of this clone: Antigen unknown.

Study-wide results and caveats: A few of the chains that were CMV-associated were confirmed in vitro to be specific for CMV antigens. There were some public TCRs occurring in many donors, but most TCR sequences were rare.

Sequencing was performed with immunoSEQ multiplex PCR; in TCRdb, only in-frame clones are kept and a portion is missing. Counted here are roughly 150,000 clones, approximately 90% occurring once; the ten biggest clones make up approximately 3%. This CDR3 has 18 amino acids. Trimming at V came to 7 bases and at J to 5 bases, leaving 19 bases not matched to a gene. Germline V CDR1 and CDR2: SNHLY, FYNNEI. Donors came from a validation cohort of over a hundred subjects, distinct from the first 666-subject cohort. This TCR was recovered from a man younger than 30 in good health and CMV-seronegative. The sample was PBMCs. The J gene is TRBJ2-1, the V gene TRBV2; TRBD2 matches 8 bases. The CDR3 protein is CASTRFSSGRRRNNEQFF. The DNA for the CDR3 is TGTGCCAGCACCCGATTCTCTAGCGGGCGTCGAAGGAACAATGAGCAGTTCTTC.